Listed below are T cell receptor beta chains from one sample, sequenced in a study of control samples from healthy donors and cancer patients. Clones were sequenced by immunoSEQ multiplex PCR, and TCRdb holds only the in-frame ones, with some missing. The sample includes fewer than 150,000 clones, about nine tenths seen only once; the top ten take less than 9.5%. Sample: blood. These receptors came from a woman aged 18-30 years in good health. The CDR3 runs from the conserved cysteine through the conserved F or W. Each record gives: clone size, V gene, D gene, J gene, CDR3 DNA, CDR3 protein. D genes are given only for firm matches. Clone size is not always given. Where it is, it says once, few, many or a class for expanded clones.

abundance: NA; v_gene: TRBV11-2; d_gene: NA; j_gene: TRBJ2-5; CDR3nt: TGTGCCAGCAGCTTTGGAGGGACGGGTGGAGAGACCCAGTACTTC; CDR3aa: CASSFGGTGGETQYF
abundance: few; v_gene: TRBV7-2; d_gene: NA; j_gene: TRBJ2-7; CDR3nt: TGTGCCAGCAACTCCCCTAACAAGGGTATCGACGAGCAGTACTTC; CDR3aa: CASNSPNKGIDEQYF
abundance: NA; v_gene: TRBV27; d_gene: NA; j_gene: TRBJ1-3; CDR3nt: TGTGCCAGCAGTGACACGAATGGAAACACCATATATTTT; CDR3aa: CASSDTNGNTIYF
abundance: NA; v_gene: TRBV7-3; d_gene: NA; j_gene: TRBJ2-1; CDR3nt: TGTGCCAGCAGCTTATTCGGCGACTACAATGAGCAGTTCTTC; CDR3aa: CASSLFGDYNEQFF
abundance: NA; v_gene: TRBV6-5; d_gene: NA; j_gene: TRBJ2-5; CDR3nt: TGTGCCAGCAGTTACTACCCGGGGGAGACCCAGTACTTC; CDR3aa: CASSYYPGETQYF
abundance: once; v_gene: TRBV25-1; d_gene: NA; j_gene: TRBJ1-5; CDR3nt: TGTGCCAGCAGTGCGACAGGTGATCAGCCCCAGCATTTT; CDR3aa: CASSATGDQPQHF
abundance: NA; v_gene: TRBV27; d_gene: TRBD2; j_gene: TRBJ2-2; CDR3nt: TGTGCCAGCAGTTTGGTCCTAGCGGGGGGTAAAACCGGGGAGCTGTTTTTT; CDR3aa: CASSLVLAGGKTGELFF
abundance: NA; v_gene: TRBV25-1; d_gene: NA; j_gene: TRBJ2-7; CDR3nt: TGTGCCAGCAGTGAAGCTGGGCCCACCTACGAGCAGTACTTC; CDR3aa: CASSEAGPTYEQYF
abundance: NA; v_gene: TRBV4-3; d_gene: TRBD2; j_gene: TRBJ2-1; CDR3nt: TGCGCCAGCAGCCAAGATGGACTAGCGAAATACAATGAGCAGTTCTTC; CDR3aa: CASSQDGLAKYNEQFF
abundance: NA; v_gene: TRBV11-2; d_gene: TRBD2; j_gene: TRBJ2-4; CDR3nt: TGTGCCAGCAGCTTAGAGGGAAGGACTAGCGGGTCCGGGGGCATTCAGTACTTC; CDR3aa: CASSLEGRTSGSGGIQYF
abundance: NA; v_gene: TRBV7-6; d_gene: NA; j_gene: TRBJ2-7; CDR3nt: TGTGCCAGCAGCTTATCGGAGGGGGTGAATAATCCCGAACCGTACGAGCAGTACTTC; CDR3aa: CASSLSEGVNNPEPYEQYF
abundance: NA; v_gene: TRBV27; d_gene: NA; j_gene: TRBJ2-1; CDR3nt: TGTGCCAGCAGTGGGGAAGGGAATGAGCAGTTCTTC; CDR3aa: CASSGEGNEQFF
abundance: NA; v_gene: TRBV6-4; d_gene: NA; j_gene: TRBJ2-5; CDR3nt: TGTGCCAGCAGTGACCGAAGGGGCGAGGAGACCCAGTACTTC; CDR3aa: CASSDRRGEETQYF
abundance: NA; v_gene: TRBV3-1/TRBV3-2; d_gene: TRBD2; j_gene: TRBJ2-7; CDR3nt: TGTGCCAGCAGCCCGGGCCGAGCTAGCGGGAAATACGAGCAGTACTTC; CDR3aa: CASSPGRASGKYEQYF
abundance: NA; v_gene: TRBV27; d_gene: TRBD1; j_gene: TRBJ1-5; CDR3nt: TGTGCCAGCAGTTTTACAGGGGGCTACAATCAGCCCCAGCATTTT; CDR3aa: CASSFTGGYNQPQHF
abundance: NA; v_gene: TRBV5-1; d_gene: TRBD1; j_gene: TRBJ1-1; CDR3nt: TGCGCCAGCAGCTTGGGACAGGGCTTAATGAACACTGAAGCTTTCTTT; CDR3aa: CASSLGQGLMNTEAFF
abundance: NA; v_gene: TRBV5-4; d_gene: TRBD1; j_gene: TRBJ1-2; CDR3nt: TGTGCCAGCAGCCCTCGTCCCGGGACAGGGGTTGGAGGCTACACCTTC; CDR3aa: CASSPRPGTGVGGYTF
abundance: NA; v_gene: TRBV9; d_gene: NA; j_gene: TRBJ2-3; CDR3nt: TGTGCCAGCAGCGTAGGAGAAACAAGCACAGATACGCAGTATTTT; CDR3aa: CASSVGETSTDTQYF